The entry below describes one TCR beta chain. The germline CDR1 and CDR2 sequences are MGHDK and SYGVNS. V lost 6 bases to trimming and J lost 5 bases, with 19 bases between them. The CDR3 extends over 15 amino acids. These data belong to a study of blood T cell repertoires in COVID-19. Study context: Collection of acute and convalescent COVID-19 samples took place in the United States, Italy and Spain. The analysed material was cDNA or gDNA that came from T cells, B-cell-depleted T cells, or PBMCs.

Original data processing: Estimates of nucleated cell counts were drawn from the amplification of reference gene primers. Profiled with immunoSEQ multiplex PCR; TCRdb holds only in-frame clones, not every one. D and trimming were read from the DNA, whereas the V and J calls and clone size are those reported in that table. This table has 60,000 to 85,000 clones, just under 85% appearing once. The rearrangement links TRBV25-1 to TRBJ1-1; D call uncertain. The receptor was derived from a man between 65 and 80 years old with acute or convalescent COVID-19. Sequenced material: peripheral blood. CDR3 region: CASSPVSLGGTEAFF. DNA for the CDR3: TGTGCCAGCAGCCCCGTTTCCTTGGGAGGAACTGAAGCTTTCTTT.